This T cell receptor (beta chain) emerged from a study of T cells in Graves' hyperthyroidism and ophthalmopathy. What was amplified from RNA transcripts were TCR beta CDR3 regions. In the first-round RT-PCR of the TCR CDR3, the HTBI primer set was used. TCRdb recomputed calls from the multiplex PCR reads with MiXCR, one row per CDR3 protein. The data contain 350,000 to 400,000 distinct CDR3 sequences, under 20% of them singletons. V lost 0 bases to trimming and J lost 5 bases, with 14 bases between them. The CDR3 totals 15 residues. Germline CDR1 and CDR2: MNHEY and SVGAGI. This clonotype came up many times.

The chain combines TRBV6-5 with TRBJ2-7; D could derive from TRBD1 or TRBD2 (5 bases each). This receptor was taken from a man in his late teens or twenties with Graves' ophthalmopathy. The sample was blood. The CDR3 sequence: CASSYSGTERDEQYF. The CDR3 bases are TGTGCCAGCAGTTACTCTGGGACCGAAAGGGACGAGCAGTACTTC.